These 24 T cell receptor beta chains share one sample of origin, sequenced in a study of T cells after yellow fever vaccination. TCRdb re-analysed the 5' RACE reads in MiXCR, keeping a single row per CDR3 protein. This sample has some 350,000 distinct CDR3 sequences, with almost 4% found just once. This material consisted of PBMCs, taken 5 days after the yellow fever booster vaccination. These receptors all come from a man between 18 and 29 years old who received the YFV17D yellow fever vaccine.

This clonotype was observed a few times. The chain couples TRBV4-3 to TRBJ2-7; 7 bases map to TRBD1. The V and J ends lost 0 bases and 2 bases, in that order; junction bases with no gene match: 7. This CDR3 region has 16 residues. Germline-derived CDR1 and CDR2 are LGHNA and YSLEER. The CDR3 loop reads CASSQDRGKVTYEQYF. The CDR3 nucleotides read TGCGCCAGCAGCCAAGACAGGGGGAAGGTAACCTACGAGCAGTACTTC.

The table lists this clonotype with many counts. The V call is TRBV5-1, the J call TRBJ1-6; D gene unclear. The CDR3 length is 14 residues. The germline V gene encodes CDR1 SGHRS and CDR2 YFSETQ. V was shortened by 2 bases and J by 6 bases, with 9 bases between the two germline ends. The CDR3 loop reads CASSFQESNSPLHF. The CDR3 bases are TGCGCCAGCAGCTTCCAGGAATCTAATTCACCCCTCCACTTT.

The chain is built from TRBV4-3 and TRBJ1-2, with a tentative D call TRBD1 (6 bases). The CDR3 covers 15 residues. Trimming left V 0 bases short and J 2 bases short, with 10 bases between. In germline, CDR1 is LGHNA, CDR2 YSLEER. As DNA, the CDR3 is TGCGCCAGCAGCCAAGAGGGGGGGCCCAACTATGGCTACACCTTC. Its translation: CASSQEGGPNYGYTF.

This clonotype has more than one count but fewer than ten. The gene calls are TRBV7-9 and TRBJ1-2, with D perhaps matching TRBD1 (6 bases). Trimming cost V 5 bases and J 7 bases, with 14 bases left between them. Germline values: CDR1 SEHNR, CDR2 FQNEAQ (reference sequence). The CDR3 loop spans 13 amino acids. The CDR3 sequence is CASSPGQKLGYTF. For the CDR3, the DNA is TGTGCCAGCAGCCCAGGACAGAAGCTTGGCTACACCTTC.

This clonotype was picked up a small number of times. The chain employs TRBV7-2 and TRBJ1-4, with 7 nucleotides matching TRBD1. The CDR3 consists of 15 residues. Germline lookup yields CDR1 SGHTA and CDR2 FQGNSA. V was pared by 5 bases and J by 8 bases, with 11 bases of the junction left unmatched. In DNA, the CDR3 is TGTGCCAGCAGCATTTGGACAGGAGGAGGAGAAAAACTGTTTTTT. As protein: CASSIWTGGGEKLFF.

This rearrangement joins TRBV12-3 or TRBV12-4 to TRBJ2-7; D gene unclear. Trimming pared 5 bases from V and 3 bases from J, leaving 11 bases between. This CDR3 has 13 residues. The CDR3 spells CASSTFGLYEQYF. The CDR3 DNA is TGTGCCAGCAGTACCTTTGGGCTCTACGAGCAGTACTTC.

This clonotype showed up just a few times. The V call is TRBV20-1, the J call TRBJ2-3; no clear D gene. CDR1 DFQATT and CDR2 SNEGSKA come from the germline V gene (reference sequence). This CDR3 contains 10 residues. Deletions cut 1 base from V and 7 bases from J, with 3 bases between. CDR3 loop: CSARGHTQYF. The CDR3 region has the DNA TGCAGTGCTAGAGGACATACGCAGTATTTT.

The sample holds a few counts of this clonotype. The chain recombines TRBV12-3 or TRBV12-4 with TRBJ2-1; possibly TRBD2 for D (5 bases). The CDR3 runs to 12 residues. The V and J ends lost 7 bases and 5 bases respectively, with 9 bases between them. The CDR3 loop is CASKTSNNEQFF. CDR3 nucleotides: TGTGCCAGCAAAACTAGTAACAATGAGCAGTTCTTC.

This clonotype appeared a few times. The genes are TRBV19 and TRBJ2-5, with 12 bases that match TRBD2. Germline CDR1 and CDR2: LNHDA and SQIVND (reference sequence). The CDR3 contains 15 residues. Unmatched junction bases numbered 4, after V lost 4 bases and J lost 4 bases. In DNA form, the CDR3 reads TGTGCCAGTAGTAAACAGACTAGCGGGAGAGAGACCCAGTACTTC. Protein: CASSKQTSGRETQYF. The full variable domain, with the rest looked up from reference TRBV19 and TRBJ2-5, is DGGITQSPKYLFRKEGQNVTLSCEQNLNHDAMYWYRQDPGQGLRLIYYSQIVNDFQKGDIAEGYSVSREKKESFPLTVTSAQKNPTAFYLCASSKQTSGRETQYFGPGTRLLVL.

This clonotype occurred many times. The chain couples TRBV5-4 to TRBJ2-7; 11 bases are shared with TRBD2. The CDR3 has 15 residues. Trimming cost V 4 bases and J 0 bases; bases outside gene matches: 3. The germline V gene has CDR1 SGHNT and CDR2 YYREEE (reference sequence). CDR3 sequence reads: CASSGTSGYSYEQYF. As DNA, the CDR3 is TGTGCCAGCAGCGGGACTAGCGGTTACTCCTACGAGCAGTACTTC.

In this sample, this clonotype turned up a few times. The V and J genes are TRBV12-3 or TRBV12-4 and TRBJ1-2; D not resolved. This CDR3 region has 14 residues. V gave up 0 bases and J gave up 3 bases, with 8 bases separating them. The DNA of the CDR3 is TGTGCCAGCAGTTTAGCGCCCGGAGACTATGGCTACACCTTC. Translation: CASSLAPGDYGYTF.

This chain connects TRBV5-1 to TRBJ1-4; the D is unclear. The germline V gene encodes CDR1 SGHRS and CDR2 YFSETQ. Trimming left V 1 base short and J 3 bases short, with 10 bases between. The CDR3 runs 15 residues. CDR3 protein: CASSLTLTSNEKLFF. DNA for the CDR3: TGCGCCAGCAGCTTGACACTTACGTCTAATGAAAAACTGTTTTTT.

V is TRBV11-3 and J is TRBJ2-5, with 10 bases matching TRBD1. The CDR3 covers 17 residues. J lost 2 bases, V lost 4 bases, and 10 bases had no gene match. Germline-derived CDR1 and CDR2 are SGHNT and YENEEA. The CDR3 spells CASSSSYRDRGQETQYF. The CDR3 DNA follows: TGTGCCAGCAGCTCCTCATACCGGGACAGGGGACAAGAGACCCAGTACTTC.

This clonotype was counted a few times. CDR3 residues: CASRLGGDQETQYF. CDR3 coding DNA: TGCGCCAGTCGATTGGGGGGGGACCAAGAGACCCAGTACTTC. The V call is TRBV5-1, the J call TRBJ2-5; 7 positions match TRBD2. Germline V CDR1 and CDR2: SGHRS, YFSETQ. V gave up 8 bases and J gave up 0 bases; unmatched junction bases: 7. The CDR3 spans 14 residues.

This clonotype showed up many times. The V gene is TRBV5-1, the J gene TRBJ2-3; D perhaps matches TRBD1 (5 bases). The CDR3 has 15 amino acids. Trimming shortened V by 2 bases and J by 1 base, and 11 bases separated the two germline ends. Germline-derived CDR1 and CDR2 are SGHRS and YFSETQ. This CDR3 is CASSFTAGRTDTQYF. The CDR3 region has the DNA TGCGCCAGCAGCTTTACGGCAGGGCGCACAGATACGCAGTATTTT.

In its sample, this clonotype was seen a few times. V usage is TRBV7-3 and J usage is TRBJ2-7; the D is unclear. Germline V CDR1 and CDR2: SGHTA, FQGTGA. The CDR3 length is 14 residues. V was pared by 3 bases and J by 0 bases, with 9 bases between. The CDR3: CASSLWGSSYEQYF. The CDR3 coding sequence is TGTGCCAGCAGCTTGTGGGGATCCTCCTACGAGCAGTACTTC.

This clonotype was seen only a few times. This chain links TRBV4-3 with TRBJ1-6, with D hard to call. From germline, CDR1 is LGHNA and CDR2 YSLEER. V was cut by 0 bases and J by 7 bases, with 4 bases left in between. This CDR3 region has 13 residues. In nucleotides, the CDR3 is TGCGCCAGCAGCCAAGAAACGAATTCACCCCTCCACTTT. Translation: CASSQETNSPLHF.

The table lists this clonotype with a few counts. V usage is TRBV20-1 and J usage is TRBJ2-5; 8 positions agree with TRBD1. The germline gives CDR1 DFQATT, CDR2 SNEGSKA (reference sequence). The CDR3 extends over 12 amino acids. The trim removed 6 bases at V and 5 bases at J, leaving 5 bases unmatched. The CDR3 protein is CSAIDRGETQYF. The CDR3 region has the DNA TGCAGTGCCATAGACAGGGGCGAGACCCAGTACTTC.

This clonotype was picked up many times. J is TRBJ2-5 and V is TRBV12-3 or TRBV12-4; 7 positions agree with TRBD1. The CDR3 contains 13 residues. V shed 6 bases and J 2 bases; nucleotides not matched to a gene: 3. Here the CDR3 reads CASRWTGQETQYF. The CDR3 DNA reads TGTGCCAGCAGGTGGACAGGTCAAGAGACCCAGTACTTC.

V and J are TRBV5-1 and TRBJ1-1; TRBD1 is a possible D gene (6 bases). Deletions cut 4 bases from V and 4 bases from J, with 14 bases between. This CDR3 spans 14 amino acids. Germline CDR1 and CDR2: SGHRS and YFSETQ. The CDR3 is CASSRDRISTEAFF. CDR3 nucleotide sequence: TGCGCCAGCAGCAGAGACAGGATAAGCACTGAAGCTTTCTTT.

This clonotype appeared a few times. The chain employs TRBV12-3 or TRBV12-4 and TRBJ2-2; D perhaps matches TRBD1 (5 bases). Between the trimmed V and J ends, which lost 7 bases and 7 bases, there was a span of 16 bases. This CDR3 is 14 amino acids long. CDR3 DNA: TGTGCCAGCACCGCTGTCGTAGACAGCGGGGAGCTGTTTTTT. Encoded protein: CASTAVVDSGELFF.

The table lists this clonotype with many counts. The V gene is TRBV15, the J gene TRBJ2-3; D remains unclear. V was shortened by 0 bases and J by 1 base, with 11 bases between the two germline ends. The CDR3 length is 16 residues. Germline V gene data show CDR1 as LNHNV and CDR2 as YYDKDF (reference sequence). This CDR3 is CATSRDLRYGTDTQYF. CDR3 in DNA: TGTGCCACCAGCAGAGATCTGCGATATGGCACAGATACGCAGTATTTT.

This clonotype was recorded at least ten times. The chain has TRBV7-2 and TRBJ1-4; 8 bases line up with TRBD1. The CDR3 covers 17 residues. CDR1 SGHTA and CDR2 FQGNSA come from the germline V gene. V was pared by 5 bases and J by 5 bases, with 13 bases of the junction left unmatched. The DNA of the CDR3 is TGTGCCAGCAGCACGCTGGGGGGGGGACAGGCGAATGAAAAACTGTTTTTT. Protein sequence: CASSTLGGGQANEKLFF.

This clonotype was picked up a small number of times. The CDR3 bases are TGTGCCAGCAGCGAGGGCGGTGGCACTGAAGCTTTCTTT. Its protein is CASSEGGGTEAFF. The chain links TRBV9 to TRBJ1-1; no reliable D call. Germline CDR1 SGDLS, CDR2 YYNGEE. Trimming shortened V by 3 bases and J by 4 bases, and 10 bases separated the two germline ends. This CDR3 has 13 residues.